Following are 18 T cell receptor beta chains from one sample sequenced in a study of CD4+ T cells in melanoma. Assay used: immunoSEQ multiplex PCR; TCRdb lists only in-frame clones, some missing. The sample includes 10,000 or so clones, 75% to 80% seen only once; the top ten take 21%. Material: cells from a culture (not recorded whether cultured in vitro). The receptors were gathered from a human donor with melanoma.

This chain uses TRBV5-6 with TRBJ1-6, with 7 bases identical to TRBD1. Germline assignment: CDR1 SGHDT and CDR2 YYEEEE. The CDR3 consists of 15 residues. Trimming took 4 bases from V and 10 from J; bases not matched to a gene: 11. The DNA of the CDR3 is TGTGCCAGCAGCAACCTGGACAGGTTCTACTCACCCCTCCACTTT. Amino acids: CASSNLDRFYSPLHF.

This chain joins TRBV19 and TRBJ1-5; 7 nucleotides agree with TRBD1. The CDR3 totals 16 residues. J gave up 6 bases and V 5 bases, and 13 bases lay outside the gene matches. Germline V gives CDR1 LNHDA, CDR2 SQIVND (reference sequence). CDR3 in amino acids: CASSLRPRQGRQPQHF. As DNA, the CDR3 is TGTGCCAGTAGTCTTAGACCCAGACAGGGTCGTCAGCCCCAGCATTTT. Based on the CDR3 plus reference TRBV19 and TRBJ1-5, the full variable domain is DGGITQSPKYLFRKEGQNVTLSCEQNLNHDAMYWYRQDPGQGLRLIYYSQIVNDFQKGDIAEGYSVSREKKESFPLTVTSAQKNPTAFYLCASSLRPRQGRQPQHFGDGTRLSIL.

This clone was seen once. The CDR3, as DNA: TGTGCCAGCAGCTTACACGGGGGGGGAGGCTATGGCTACACCTTC. Translated: CASSLHGGGGYGYTF. The chain recombines TRBV7-3 with TRBJ1-2; weak D call: TRBD1 (5 bases). The CDR3 has 15 amino acids. Trimming pared 2 bases from V and 4 bases from J, leaving 14 bases between. The germline V gene has CDR1 SGHTA and CDR2 FQGTGA.

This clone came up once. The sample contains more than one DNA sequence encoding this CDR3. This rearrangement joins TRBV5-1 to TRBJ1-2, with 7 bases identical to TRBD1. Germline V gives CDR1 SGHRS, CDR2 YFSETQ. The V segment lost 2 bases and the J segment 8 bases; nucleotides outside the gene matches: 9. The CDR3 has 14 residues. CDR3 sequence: CASSLGDRAGGYTF. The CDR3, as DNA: TGCGCCAGCAGCTTAGGAGACAGGGCTGGGGGCTACACCTTC.

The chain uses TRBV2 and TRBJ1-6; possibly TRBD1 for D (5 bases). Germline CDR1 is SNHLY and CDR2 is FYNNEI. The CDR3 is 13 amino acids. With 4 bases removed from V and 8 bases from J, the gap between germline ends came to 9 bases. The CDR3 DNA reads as TGTGCCAGCAGTGGGGGGTTTGATTCACCCCTCCACTTT. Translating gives CASSGGFDSPLHF.

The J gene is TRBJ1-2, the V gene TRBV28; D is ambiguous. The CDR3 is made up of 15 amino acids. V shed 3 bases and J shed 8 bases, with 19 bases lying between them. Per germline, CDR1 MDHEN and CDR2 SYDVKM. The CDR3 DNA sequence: TGTGCCAGCAGTTTGGGGTCTTTATGGGGAGGGGGCTACACCTTC. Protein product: CASSLGSLWGGGYTF.

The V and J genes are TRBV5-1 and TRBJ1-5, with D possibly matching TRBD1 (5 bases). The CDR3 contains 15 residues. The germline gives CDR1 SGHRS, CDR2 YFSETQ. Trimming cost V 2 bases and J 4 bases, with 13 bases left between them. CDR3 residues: CASSFTGHSNQPQHF. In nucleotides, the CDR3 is TGCGCCAGCAGCTTTACCGGACACTCGAATCAGCCCCAGCATTTT.

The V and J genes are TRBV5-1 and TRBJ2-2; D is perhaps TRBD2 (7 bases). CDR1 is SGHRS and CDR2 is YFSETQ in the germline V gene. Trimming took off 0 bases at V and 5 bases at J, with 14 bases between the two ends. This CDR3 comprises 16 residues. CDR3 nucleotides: TGCGCCAGCAGCTTGGCGGGGGCGGGGGCGACCGGGGAGCTGTTTTTT. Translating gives CASSLAGAGATGELFF.

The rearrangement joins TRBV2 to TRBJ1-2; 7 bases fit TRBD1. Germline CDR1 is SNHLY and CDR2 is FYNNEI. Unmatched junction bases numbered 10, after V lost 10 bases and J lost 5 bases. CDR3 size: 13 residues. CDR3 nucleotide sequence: TGTGCCAACTACCGGGACAGAGAGTATGGCTACACCTTC. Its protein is CANYRDREYGYTF.

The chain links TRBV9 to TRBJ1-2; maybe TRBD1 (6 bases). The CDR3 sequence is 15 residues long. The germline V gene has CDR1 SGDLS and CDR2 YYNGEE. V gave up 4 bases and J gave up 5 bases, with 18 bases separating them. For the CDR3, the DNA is TGTGCCAGCAGCTTAGGGGGTGCCTCCCCTTATGGCTACACCTTC. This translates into CASSLGGASPYGYTF.

The DNA for the CDR3 is TGTGCCAGCAGTCCAAGTCTGCCTTGGCCCCAGCATTTT. Its translation is CASSPSLPWPQHF. The J gene is TRBJ1-5, the V gene TRBV12-3 or TRBV12-4; no definite D call. The length of the CDR3 is 13 residues. V shed 5 bases and J shed 9 bases, with 14 bases lying between them.

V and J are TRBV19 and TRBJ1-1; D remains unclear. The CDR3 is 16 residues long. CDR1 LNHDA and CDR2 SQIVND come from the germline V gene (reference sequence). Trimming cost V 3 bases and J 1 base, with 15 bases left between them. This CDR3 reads CASSMVTVASNTEAFF. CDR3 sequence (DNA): TGTGCCAGTAGTATGGTGACGGTTGCCTCGAACACTGAAGCTTTCTTT.

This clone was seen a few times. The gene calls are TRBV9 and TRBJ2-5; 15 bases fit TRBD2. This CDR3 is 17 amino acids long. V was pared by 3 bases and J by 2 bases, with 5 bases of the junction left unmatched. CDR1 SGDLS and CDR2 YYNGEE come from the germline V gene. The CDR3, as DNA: TGTGCCAGCAGCGGGGGGACTAGCGGGGGGTTACAAGAGACCCAGTACTTC. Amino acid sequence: CASSGGTSGGLQETQYF.

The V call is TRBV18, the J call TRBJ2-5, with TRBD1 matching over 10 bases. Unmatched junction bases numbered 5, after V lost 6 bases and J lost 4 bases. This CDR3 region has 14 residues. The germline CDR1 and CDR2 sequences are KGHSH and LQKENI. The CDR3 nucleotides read TGTGCCAGCTCCCCGGACAGGGGGGGAGAGACCCAGTACTTC. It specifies CASSPDRGGETQYF.

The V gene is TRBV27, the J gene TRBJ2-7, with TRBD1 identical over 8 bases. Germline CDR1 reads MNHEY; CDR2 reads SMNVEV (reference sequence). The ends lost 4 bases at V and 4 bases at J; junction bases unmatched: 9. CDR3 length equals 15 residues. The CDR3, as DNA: TGTGCCAGCAGTTCTTGGACAGGGCGCGGTTACGAGCAGTACTTC. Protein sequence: CASSSWTGRGYEQYF.

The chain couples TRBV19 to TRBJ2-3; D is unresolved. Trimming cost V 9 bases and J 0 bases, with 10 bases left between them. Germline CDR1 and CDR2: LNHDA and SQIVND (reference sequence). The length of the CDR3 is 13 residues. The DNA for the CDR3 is TGTGCCAGCACCACCCCTAGCACAGATACGCAGTATTTT. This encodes CASTTPSTDTQYF. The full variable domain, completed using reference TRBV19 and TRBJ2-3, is DGGITQSPKYLFRKEGQNVTLSCEQNLNHDAMYWYRQDPGQGLRLIYYSQIVNDFQKGDIAEGYSVSREKKESFPLTVTSAQKNPTAFYLCASTTPSTDTQYFGPGTRLTVL.

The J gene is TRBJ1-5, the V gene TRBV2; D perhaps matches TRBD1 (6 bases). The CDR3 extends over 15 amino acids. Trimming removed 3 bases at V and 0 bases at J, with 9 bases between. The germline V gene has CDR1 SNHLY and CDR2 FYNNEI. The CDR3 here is CASSEQGHSNQPQHF. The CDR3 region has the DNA TGTGCCAGCAGTGAGCAGGGGCATAGCAATCAGCCCCAGCATTTT.

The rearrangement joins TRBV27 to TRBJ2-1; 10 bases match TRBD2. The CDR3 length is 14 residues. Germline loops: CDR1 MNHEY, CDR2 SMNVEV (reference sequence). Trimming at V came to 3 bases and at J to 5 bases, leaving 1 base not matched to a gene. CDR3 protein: CASSLSGGDNEQFF. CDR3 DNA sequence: TGTGCCAGCAGTTTGAGCGGGGGGGACAATGAGCAGTTCTTC.